The next 26 T cell receptor beta chains were all read from a single sample in a study of T cell responses to AZD1222 COVID-19 vaccine. Measured with immunoSEQ multiplex PCR; TCRdb has only the in-frame clones, and not every one. The repertoire holds 100,000 to 120,000 clones, with around 85% as singletons. Sequenced here: peripheral blood, sampled on day 0 of AZD1222 vaccination. All receptors derive from an adult in good health.

The V gene is TRBV7-9, the J gene TRBJ1-1; the match to TRBD1 covers 8 bases. The V gene's germline CDR1 is SEHNR and CDR2 FQNEAQ (reference sequence). The V segment lost 5 bases and the J segment 3 bases; nucleotides outside the gene matches: 11. This CDR3 region has 16 residues. The CDR3 sequence is CASSKPFGQGDTEAFF. The CDR3 nucleotides are TGTGCCAGCAGCAAGCCCTTCGGACAGGGTGACACTGAAGCTTTCTTT.

The rearrangement links TRBV29-1 to TRBJ1-2, with 8 bases aligning to TRBD1. Trimming cost V 3 bases and J 6 bases; bases outside gene matches: 6. CDR1 is SQVTM and CDR2 is ANQGSEA in the germline V gene. CDR3 size: 13 residues. The CDR3 protein is CSVELGQGDGYTF. The CDR3 coding sequence is TGCAGCGTTGAGCTAGGACAGGGTGATGGCTACACCTTC.

The V and J genes are TRBV5-4 and TRBJ2-7, with 9 bases lining up with TRBD1. The CDR3 length is 15 residues. Trimming at V came to 3 bases and at J to 1 base, leaving 5 bases not matched to a gene. From germline, CDR1 is SGHNT and CDR2 YYREEE (reference sequence). The CDR3 loop is CASSSGTGRSYEQYF. CDR3 bases: TGTGCCAGCAGCTCCGGGACAGGGCGGTCCTACGAGCAGTACTTC.

The chain carries TRBV3-1 (or the pseudogene TRBV3-2) and TRBJ2-1; D gene ambiguous. The V end lost 5 bases, the J end lost 9 bases, and 14 bases lay between the germline ends. The germline V gene has CDR1 LGHDT and CDR2 YNNKEL (reference sequence). The CDR3 sequence is 13 residues long. The CDR3 loop reads CASSTLGSGEQFF. CDR3 in DNA: TGTGCCAGCAGCACCCTAGGGTCCGGTGAGCAGTTCTTC.

V is TRBV6-2 or TRBV6-3 and J is TRBJ1-2; perhaps TRBD1 as D (5 bases). V lost 5 bases, J lost 3 bases, and 10 bases lay in between. The CDR3 runs to 13 residues. Germline V CDR1 and CDR2: MNHEY, SVGEGT. CDR3 amino acids: CASSLQGYYGYTF. CDR3 nucleotides: TGTGCCAGCAGTCTTCAGGGATACTATGGCTACACCTTC.

CDR3 region: CASSPGTVNTEAFF. The CDR3 DNA follows: TGTGCCAGCTCACCGGGGACAGTCAACACTGAAGCTTTCTTT. V and J are TRBV18 and TRBJ1-1; TRBD1 agrees at 7 bases. V was pared by 3 bases and J by 2 bases, with 3 bases of the junction left unmatched. There are 14 residues in the CDR3. Per germline, CDR1 KGHSH and CDR2 LQKENI.

This rearrangement joins TRBV10-3 to TRBJ1-6, with no clear D. Germline-derived CDR1 and CDR2 are ENHRY and SYGVKD. The germline V and J ends were trimmed by 0 bases and 10 bases, with 16 bases remaining between them. CDR3 length: 16 residues. CDR3 DNA sequence: TGTGCCATCAGTGAGTCGAGCCCGGGTACTGGCTCACCCCTCCACTTT. Its protein is CAISESSPGTGSPLHF.

In its sample, this clone was seen once. The chain has TRBV7-9 and TRBJ2-1; 14 bases are shared with TRBD2. This CDR3 is built from 18 residues. The V segment lost 6 bases and the J segment 5 bases; nucleotides outside the gene matches: 12. Germline-derived CDR1 and CDR2 are SEHNR and FQNEAQ (reference sequence). The CDR3 reads CASRPGEGLAGVNNEQFF. The CDR3 bases are TGTGCCAGCAGGCCGGGGGAGGGACTAGCGGGAGTAAACAATGAGCAGTTCTTC.

This clone was observed a few times. The chain links TRBV7-9 to TRBJ2-2; either TRBD1 or TRBD2 may fit D (5 bases each). CDR1 and CDR2 from the germline V gene are SEHNR and FQNEAQ (reference sequence). The length of the CDR3 is 18 residues. The ends were cut back, 5 bases at V and 2 bases at J, with 21 bases in the middle. The CDR3 DNA sequence: TGTGCCAGCAGCCCTGTGGTCGGGCTGGGGGTTAACACCGGGGAGCTGTTTTTT. Translating gives CASSPVVGLGVNTGELFF.

This CDR3 is CATSDGDPNNYGYTF. DNA for the CDR3: TGTGCCACCAGCGATGGGGACCCGAATAACTATGGCTACACCTTC. The chain couples TRBV15 to TRBJ1-2, with D possibly TRBD1 on 5 matching bases. CDR3 length equals 15 residues. V was pared by 5 bases and J by 1 base, with 14 bases between. Germline lookup yields CDR1 LNHNV and CDR2 YYDKDF (reference sequence).

V gene TRBV19 combines with J gene TRBJ2-1; 9 nucleotides align to TRBD2. This CDR3 spans 17 amino acids. V was pared by 3 bases and J by 2 bases, with 8 bases of the junction left unmatched. CDR1 LNHDA and CDR2 SQIVND come from the germline V gene (reference sequence). CDR3 DNA: TGTGCCAGTAGTATTGTTGCTAGCGGGAAGACCTACAATGAGCAGTTCTTC. Translated, it gives CASSIVASGKTYNEQFF.

This chain links TRBV18 with TRBJ2-7; 7 nucleotides match TRBD1. This CDR3 has 13 amino acids. Germline assignment: CDR1 KGHSH and CDR2 LQKENI. Trimming cost V 3 bases and J 5 bases; bases outside gene matches: 4. In DNA, the CDR3 is TGTGCCAGCTCACCGAACACAGGGGACGAGCAGTACTTC. The encoded protein is CASSPNTGDEQYF.

The chain joins TRBV28 to TRBJ1-3; 7 bases align to TRBD1. CDR1 is MDHEN and CDR2 is SYDVKM in the germline V gene. Trimming removed 7 bases from V and 0 bases from J; junction bases left unmatched: 6. The CDR3 totals 15 residues. CDR3 nucleotides: TGTGCCAGCATCTCAGGGACAGCCTCTGGAAACACCATATATTTT. Translating gives CASISGTASGNTIYF.

The chain combines TRBV19 with TRBJ2-5; 11 nucleotides line up with TRBD2. Germline-derived CDR1 and CDR2 are LNHDA and SQIVND (reference sequence). V was pared by 5 bases and J by 4 bases, with 9 bases of the junction left unmatched. This CDR3 has 16 residues. In nucleotides, the CDR3 is TGTGCCAGTAGTTCCTCTAGCGGGGGGCGGCCAGAGACCCAGTACTTC. This sequence encodes CASSSSSGGRPETQYF.

The V and J genes are TRBV7-2 and TRBJ1-5; no definite D call. Trimming took off 0 bases at V and 2 bases at J, with 5 bases between the two ends. Germline V gene lookup returns CDR1 SGHTA and CDR2 FQGNSA. The CDR3 is made up of 14 amino acids. The CDR3 nucleotides read TGTGCCAGCAGCTTAGCAAGGGGCAATCAGCCCCAGCATTTT. Translated: CASSLARGNQPQHF.

The rearrangement uses TRBV23-1 and TRBJ2-5; 8 bases align to TRBD1. TRBV23-1 is an ORF for which the function is uncertain. The trim removed 7 bases at V and 2 bases at J, leaving 9 bases unmatched. The CDR3 totals 15 residues. The chain's CDR3 is CASTPGGRSQETQYF. The CDR3 DNA follows: TGCGCCAGCACCCCAGGGGGCAGGAGTCAAGAGACCCAGTACTTC.

The chain carries TRBV7-8 and TRBJ2-1, with D uncertain. The CDR3 runs to 13 residues. Between the trimmed V and J ends, which lost 8 bases and 6 bases, there was a span of 14 bases. Germline assignment: CDR1 SGHVS and CDR2 FQNEAQ. The CDR3, as DNA: TGTGCCAGCCAAACCGGCCTACGCAATGAGCAGTTCTTC. Protein product: CASQTGLRNEQFF.

The V gene is TRBV7-8, the J gene TRBJ2-7, with D perhaps matching TRBD1 or TRBD2 (5 bases each). The CDR3 runs 14 residues. CDR1 SGHVS and CDR2 FQNEAQ come from the germline V gene. With 4 bases removed from V and 0 bases from J, the gap between germline ends came to 10 bases. CDR3 sequence reads: CASSSRDDSYEQYF. The CDR3 region has the DNA TGTGCCAGCAGCTCTAGGGACGACTCCTACGAGCAGTACTTC. Combining the CDR3 with reference TRBV7-8 and TRBJ2-7 gives the whole variable domain GAGVSQSPRYKVAKRGQDVALRCDPISGHVSLFWYQQALGQGPEFLTYFQNEAQLDKSGLPSDRFFAERPEGSVSTLKIQRTQQEDSAVYLCASSSRDDSYEQYFGPGTRLTVT.

The V and J genes are TRBV5-6 and TRBJ1-5, with TRBD1 as a possible D gene (6 bases). CDR1 is SGHDT, CDR2 YYEEEE, per germline. The CDR3 is 14 amino acids. V lost 0 bases and J lost 2, with 6 bases in between. CDR3 bases: TGTGCCAGCAGCTTGGCAGGGGGCAATCAGCCCCAGCATTTT. This translates into CASSLAGGNQPQHF.

The chain carries TRBV30 and TRBJ2-2; D is undetermined. In germline, CDR1 is GTSNPN, CDR2 SVGIG (reference sequence). The CDR3 covers 13 residues. V lost 1 base to trimming and J lost 1 base, with 4 bases between them. The CDR3 nucleotides read TGTGCCTGGAGTGGTCTGAACACCGGGGAGCTGTTTTTT. This gives the protein CAWSGLNTGELFF.

The chain recombines TRBV19 with TRBJ1-2; the D gene is possibly TRBD1 (5 bases). V shed 3 bases and J shed 5 bases, with 13 bases lying between them. The CDR3 totals 14 residues. The germline V gene has CDR1 LNHDA and CDR2 SQIVND (reference sequence). CDR3 DNA sequence: TGTGCCAGTAGTATGGGACTTTTGGGGTATGGCTACACCTTC. This translates into CASSMGLLGYGYTF. Full variable domain (remainder filled in from reference TRBV19 and TRBJ1-2): DGGITQSPKYLFRKEGQNVTLSCEQNLNHDAMYWYRQDPGQGLRLIYYSQIVNDFQKGDIAEGYSVSREKKESFPLTVTSAQKNPTAFYLCASSMGLLGYGYTFGSGTRLTVV.

The chain employs TRBV19 and TRBJ1-4; the D is unclear. The germline V and J ends were trimmed by 6 bases and 0 bases, with 11 bases remaining between them. Germline assignment: CDR1 LNHDA and CDR2 SQIVND (reference sequence). CDR3 length equals 15 residues. The CDR3 loop is CASRKTAATNEKLFF. The CDR3 DNA follows: TGTGCCAGTAGAAAAACAGCAGCAACTAATGAAAAACTGTTTTTT.

The chain uses TRBV4-3 and TRBJ1-2, with a possible D match to TRBD1 (5 bases). Trimming shortened V by 0 bases and J by 2 bases, and 16 bases separated the two germline ends. The CDR3 is made up of 17 amino acids. The germline V gene has CDR1 LGHNA and CDR2 YSLEER. The CDR3 nucleotides are TGCGCCAGCAGCCAAGATCTTCTCCAGGGCCTAAACTATGGCTACACCTTC. As protein: CASSQDLLQGLNYGYTF.

This clone was counted a single time. The V gene is TRBV30, the J gene TRBJ1-2; TRBD1 agrees at 7 bases. This CDR3 is built from 14 residues. The germline gives CDR1 GTSNPN, CDR2 SVGIG (reference sequence). The junction had 9 bases not matched to a gene; V was cut back by 3 bases and J by 5 bases. The CDR3 DNA reads as TGTGCCTGGAGACTACAGGGGATTCGGTATGGCTACACCTTC. It encodes CAWRLQGIRYGYTF. Complete variable domain (other parts from reference TRBV30 and TRBJ1-2): SQTIHQWPATLVQPVGSPLSLECTVEGTSNPNLYWYRQAAGRGLQLLFYSVGIGQISSEVPQNLSASRPQDRQFILSSKKLLLSDSGFYLCAWRLQGIRYGYTFGSGTRLTVV.

The sample holds one count of this clone. This sequence joins TRBV3-1 (or the pseudogene TRBV3-2) and TRBJ2-1, with 7 bases matching TRBD2. Losses at the gene ends were 1 base for V and 6 bases for J; bases not matched to a gene: 9. The CDR3 is 16 amino acids. Per germline, CDR1 LGHDT and CDR2 YNNKEL (reference sequence). The DNA of the CDR3 is TGTGCCAGCAGCCAAGTTCGGGGAGGGCCATCCAATGAGCAGTTCTTC. This translates into CASSQVRGGPSNEQFF.

The rearrangement links TRBV5-1 to TRBJ2-3; a weak D match, TRBD2 (5 bases). CDR1 is SGHRS and CDR2 is YFSETQ in the germline V gene. The CDR3 is made up of 13 amino acids. The ends were cut back, 7 bases at V and 5 bases at J, with 14 bases in the middle. The CDR3 sequence is CASFKDLGDTQYF. The CDR3 DNA sequence: TGCGCCAGCTTCAAGGACTTGGGAGATACGCAGTATTTT.